The clone carrying this T cell receptor (beta chain) has a single count. Sequencing used immunoSEQ multiplex PCR; TCRdb keeps in-frame clones, though not all of them. The table lists almost 400,000 clones, around 87% of them singletons. The data stem from a study of blood T cell repertoires in COVID-19. Study at large: Acute and convalescent COVID-19 specimens originated in the United States, Italy and Spain.

The V gene lost 4 bases and the J gene lost 12 bases, with 18 bases spanning the gap. Per the germline V gene, CDR1 is LGHDT and CDR2 is YNNKEL (reference sequence). This CDR3 has 13 amino acids. This sequence was found in a woman aged 55-69 years with COVID-19, enrolled during active disease. Material: peripheral blood. V usage is TRBV3-1 (or the pseudogene TRBV3-2) and J usage is TRBJ1-2; D possibly corresponds to TRBD1 (6 bases). The DNA for the CDR3 is TGTGCCAGCAGCCCGACCGTGGACAGCGGAAACACCTTC. Protein: CASSPTVDSGNTF.